One and the same sample provided the 5 T cell receptor beta chains below, sequenced in a study of CD4+ T cells in melanoma. Assay: immunoSEQ multiplex PCR; the TCRdb copy retains only in-frame clones and omits some. Of roughly 3,500 clones in the sample, around 73% were seen once. The sample comprised tumor tissue. Receptors were obtained from a human donor with melanoma.

For the CDR3, the DNA is TGTGCCACCATTGGACTAGCGGACAATGAGCAGTTCTTC. It codes for CATIGLADNEQFF. The chain couples TRBV10-3 to TRBJ2-1, with 10 positions matching TRBD2. Germline CDR1 reads ENHRY; CDR2 reads SYGVKD. The CDR3 spans 13 residues. V was clipped by 10 bases and J by 5 bases; unmatched bases: 5.

The sample holds a few counts of this clone. The V call is TRBV19, the J call TRBJ2-5; 8 bases are a match to TRBD2. The CDR3 runs to 15 residues. CDR1 LNHDA and CDR2 SQIVND come from the germline V gene (reference sequence). Germline trimming cut 5 bases from V and 5 bases from J; bases unmatched to any gene: 10. The CDR3 protein is CASSAVGLAWETQYF. The CDR3, as DNA: TGTGCCAGTAGTGCCGTTGGACTAGCCTGGGAGACCCAGTACTTC.

This clone was observed once. J is TRBJ2-5 and V is TRBV9, with D possibly TRBD2 on 5 matching bases. CDR1 SGDLS and CDR2 YYNGEE come from the germline V gene. This CDR3 region has 15 residues. V was shortened by 0 bases and J by 5 bases, with 14 bases between the two germline ends. This chain's CDR3 is CASSVEWTPLETQYF. The CDR3 nucleotides read TGTGCCAGCAGCGTAGAGTGGACTCCCCTGGAGACCCAGTACTTC.

V and J are TRBV19 and TRBJ1-1; unclear D gene. V was shortened by 10 bases and J by 7 bases, with 13 bases between the two germline ends. This CDR3 contains 11 residues. Germline CDR1 reads LNHDA; CDR2 reads SQIVND (reference sequence). CDR3: CATDLGSEAFF. CDR3 coding DNA: TGTGCCACCGATCTAGGGAGTGAAGCTTTCTTT. Together with reference TRBV19 and TRBJ1-1, the CDR3 gives the full variable domain: DGGITQSPKYLFRKEGQNVTLSCEQNLNHDAMYWYRQDPGQGLRLIYYSQIVNDFQKGDIAEGYSVSREKKESFPLTVTSAQKNPTAFYLCATDLGSEAFFGQGTRLTVV.

The DNA for the CDR3 is TGTGCCAGCAGCTTGTCGGTAGCGGGAAGGGATGAGCAGTTCTTC. Translated, it gives CASSLSVAGRDEQFF. The gene calls are TRBV5-4 and TRBJ2-1, with 8 bases lining up with TRBD2. The J segment lost 8 bases and the V segment lost 1 base, leaving 8 bases of the junction unmatched. This CDR3 is 15 amino acids long. Per germline, CDR1 SGHNT and CDR2 YYREEE (reference sequence). The entire variable domain, with the rest obtained from reference TRBV5-4 and TRBJ2-1, is as follows: ETGVTQSPTHLIKTRGQQVTLRCSSQSGHNTVSWYQQALGQGPQFIFQYYREEENGRGNFPPRFSGLQFPNYSSELNVNALELDDSALYLCASSLSVAGRDEQFFGPGTRLTVL.